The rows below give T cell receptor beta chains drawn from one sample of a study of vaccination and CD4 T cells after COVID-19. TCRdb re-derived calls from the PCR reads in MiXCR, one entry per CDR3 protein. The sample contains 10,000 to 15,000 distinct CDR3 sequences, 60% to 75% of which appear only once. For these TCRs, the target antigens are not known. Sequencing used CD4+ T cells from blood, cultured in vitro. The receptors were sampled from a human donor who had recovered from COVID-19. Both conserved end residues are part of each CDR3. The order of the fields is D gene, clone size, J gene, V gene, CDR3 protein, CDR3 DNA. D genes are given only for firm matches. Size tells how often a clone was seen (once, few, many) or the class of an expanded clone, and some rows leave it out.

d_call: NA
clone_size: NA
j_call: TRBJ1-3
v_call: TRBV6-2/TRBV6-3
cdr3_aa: CASSRPDRSGNTIYF
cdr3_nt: TGTGCCAGCAGTCGCCCCGACAGGTCTGGAAACACCATATATTTT

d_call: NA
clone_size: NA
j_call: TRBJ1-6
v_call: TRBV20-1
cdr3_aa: CSARTTGGSSPLHF
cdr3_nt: TGCAGTGCTAGGACGACAGGCGGTAGTTCACCCCTCCACTTT

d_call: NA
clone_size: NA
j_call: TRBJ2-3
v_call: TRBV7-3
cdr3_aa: CASKERGGTDTQYF
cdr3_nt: TGTGCCAGCAAAGAGCGAGGGGGCACAGATACGCAGTATTTT

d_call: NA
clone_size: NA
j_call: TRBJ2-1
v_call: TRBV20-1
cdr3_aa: CSAKVGGDEQFF
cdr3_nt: TGCAGTGCTAAGGTGGGGGGAGATGAGCAGTTCTTC

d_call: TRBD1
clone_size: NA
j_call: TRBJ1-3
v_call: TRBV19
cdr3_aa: CASTGQGGNTIYF
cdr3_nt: TGTGCCAGTACAGGACAGGGTGGAAACACCATATATTTT

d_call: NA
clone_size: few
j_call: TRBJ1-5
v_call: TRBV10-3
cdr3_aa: CAISATNQPQHF
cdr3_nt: TGTGCCATCAGTGCGACAAATCAGCCCCAGCATTTT

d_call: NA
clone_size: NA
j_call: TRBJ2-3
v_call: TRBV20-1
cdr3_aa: CSAASRDLTDTQYF
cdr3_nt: TGCAGTGCAGCGTCTCGGGATCTCACAGATACGCAGTATTTT

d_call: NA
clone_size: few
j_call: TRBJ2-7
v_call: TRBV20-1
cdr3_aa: CSAVGAKPLYYEQYF
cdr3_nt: TGCAGTGCGGTAGGGGCTAAGCCCTTATATTACGAGCAGTACTTC

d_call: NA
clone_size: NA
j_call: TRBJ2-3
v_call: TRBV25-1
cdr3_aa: CASSERTDTDTQYF
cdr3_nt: TGTGCCAGCAGTGAACGGACAGACACAGATACGCAGTATTTT

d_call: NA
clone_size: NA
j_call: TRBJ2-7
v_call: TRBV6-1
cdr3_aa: CASRVGPGTFYEQYF
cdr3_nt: TGTGCCAGCAGAGTGGGACCCGGGACATTCTACGAGCAGTACTTC

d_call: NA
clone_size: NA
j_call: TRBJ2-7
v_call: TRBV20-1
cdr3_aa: CSARDIEARIPFF
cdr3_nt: TGCAGTGCTAGAGATATCGAGGCGAGGATACCCTTTTTC

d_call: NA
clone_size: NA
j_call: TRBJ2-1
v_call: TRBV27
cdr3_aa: CASSPLGNAYNEQFF
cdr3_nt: TGTGCCAGCAGCCCACTAGGCAACGCCTACAATGAGCAGTTCTTC

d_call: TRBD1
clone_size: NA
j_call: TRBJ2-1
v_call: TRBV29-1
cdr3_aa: CSVRRGTGPYNEQFF
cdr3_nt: TGCAGCGTTAGAAGGGGGACAGGTCCCTACAATGAGCAGTTCTTC

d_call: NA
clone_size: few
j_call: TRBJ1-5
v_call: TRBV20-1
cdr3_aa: CSARDLRGGQPQHF
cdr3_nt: TGCAGTGCTAGAGATTTGAGGGGTGGGCAGCCCCAGCATTTT

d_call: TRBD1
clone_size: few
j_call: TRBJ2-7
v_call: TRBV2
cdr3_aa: CASSRRTGDYEQYF
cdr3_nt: TGTGCCAGTTCTAGGCGGACAGGGGACTACGAGCAGTACTTC

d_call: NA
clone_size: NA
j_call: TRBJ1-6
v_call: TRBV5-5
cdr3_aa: CASSSLGGDSPLHF
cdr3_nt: TGTGCCAGCAGCAGCTTGGGGGGGGATTCACCCCTCCACTTT

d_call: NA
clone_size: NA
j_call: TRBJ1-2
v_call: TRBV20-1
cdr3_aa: CSAGVNYGYTF
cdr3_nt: TGCAGTGCCGGGGTTAACTATGGCTACACCTTC

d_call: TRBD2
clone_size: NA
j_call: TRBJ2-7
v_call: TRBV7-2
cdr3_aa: CASSFLGTSGSWQYF
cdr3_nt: TGTGCCAGCAGCTTTTTAGGGACTAGCGGGAGTTGGCAGTACTTC

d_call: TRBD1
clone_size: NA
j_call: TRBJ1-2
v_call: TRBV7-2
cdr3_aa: CASSPRTGGVGYTF
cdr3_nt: TGTGCCAGCAGCCCGCGGACAGGGGGCGTTGGCTACACCTTC

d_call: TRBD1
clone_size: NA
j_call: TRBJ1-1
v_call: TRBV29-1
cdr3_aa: CSVWTGRNTEAFF
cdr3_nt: TGCAGCGTTTGGACAGGGAGGAACACTGAAGCTTTCTTT

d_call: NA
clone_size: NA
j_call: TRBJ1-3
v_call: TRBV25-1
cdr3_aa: CASSDLGRADGNTIYF
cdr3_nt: TGTGCCAGCAGTGATCTCGGCAGGGCTGACGGAAACACCATATATTTT

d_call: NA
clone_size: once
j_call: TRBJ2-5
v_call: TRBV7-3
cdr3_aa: CASSLMGTETQYF
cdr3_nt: TGTGCCAGCAGCTTAATGGGTACTGAGACCCAGTACTTC

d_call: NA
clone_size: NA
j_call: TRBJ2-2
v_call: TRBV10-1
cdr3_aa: CASSESGTGELFF
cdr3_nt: TGCGCCAGCAGTGAGTCTGGGACCGGGGAGCTGTTTTTT

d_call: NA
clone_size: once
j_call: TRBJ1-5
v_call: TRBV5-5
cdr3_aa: CASSLMPDSQPNQPQHF
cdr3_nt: TGTGCCAGCAGCTTAATGCCGGACAGCCAGCCCAATCAGCCCCAGCATTTT

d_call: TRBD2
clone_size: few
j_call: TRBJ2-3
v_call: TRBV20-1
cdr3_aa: CSAGASGRPYF
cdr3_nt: TGCAGTGCTGGGGCTAGCGGGAGGCCGTATTTT

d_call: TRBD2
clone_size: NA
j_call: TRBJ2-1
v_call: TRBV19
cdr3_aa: CASSMLVVSGSYNEQFF
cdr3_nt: TGTGCCAGTAGTATGTTAGTGGTTAGCGGGAGTTACAATGAGCAGTTCTTC

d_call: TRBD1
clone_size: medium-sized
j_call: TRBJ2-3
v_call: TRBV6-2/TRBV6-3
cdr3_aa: CASSYRQGRTDTQYF
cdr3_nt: TGTGCCAGCAGTTATCGACAGGGTCGCACAGATACGCAGTATTTT